These T cell receptor beta chains were read from a single sample in a study of response to subunit inactivated influenza vaccine. Using its own MiXCR run on the RT-PCR reads, TCRdb lists one record per CDR3 protein. The sample contains a few hundred thousand distinct CDR3 sequences, about a fifth of which appear only once. The material was PBMCs from blood, obtained 21 months after vaccination. The receptor source for this set is a man aged 50-75 years who received an inactivated influenza vaccine. The conserved cysteine and the conserved F or W are not part of the CDR3 here. The listing skips clone size in some rows; elsewhere it reads once, few, many or a size class.

CDR3aa | v_gene | abundance | j_gene
ASSSPGNYGYT | TRBV11-2 | few | TRBJ1-2
ASRQDSQWGYT | TRBV28 | NA | TRBJ1-2
ASSVNRGDNTEAF | TRBV28 | few | TRBJ1-1
ATRDRAPYGYT | TRBV10-3 | NA | TRBJ1-2
ASRGVRGDGYT | TRBV12-3/TRBV12-4 | few | TRBJ1-2
ASSLSMGNTIY | TRBV7-9 | few | TRBJ1-3
ASSLARQPQH | TRBV12-3/TRBV12-4 | few | TRBJ1-5
ASGSGRSEQY | TRBV5-6 | NA | TRBJ2-7
ASSAVGGYEQY | TRBV3-1 | NA | TRBJ2-7
ASSLRTGYGYT | TRBV5-8 | NA | TRBJ1-2
ATSRGPDTEAF | TRBV15 | few | TRBJ1-1
ASSPVGGMDEQF | TRBV5-1 | NA | TRBJ2-1
ASSSGNRGSKTGELF | TRBV7-2 | few | TRBJ2-2
ASSQVQANQPQH | TRBV4-1 | many | TRBJ1-5
ASSYGPTRINEKLF | TRBV5-1 | NA | TRBJ1-4
ASSPGDRDNTEAF | TRBV5-1 | few | TRBJ1-1